One T cell receptor (beta chain) is described in this entry. Its antigen is undetermined. These data come from a study of graft-versus-host responses after intestinal transplantation. Looking at the study overall: Grafts were multivisceral, liver-intestinal, or isolated intestinal. All recipients got anti-thymocyte globulin induction, then tacrolimus and steroids for 3 to 4 years. General study points: Declining HvG levels early post-transplant were linked to peak circulating GvH clone levels. Patients with graft-donor T cell macrochimerism had high graft-versus-host to host-versus-graft clonal ratios in allografts.

The CDR3 spans 15 residues. Germline CDR1 is MDHEN and CDR2 is SYDVKM. V lost 6 bases to trimming and J lost 6 bases; unmatched junction nucleotides: 10. Only in-frame clones appear in the TCRdb table, and some are missing; sequencing was by immunoSEQ multiplex PCR. The profile shows tens of thousands of clones, approximately 94% of them singletons. The sequence was collected from a human donor who was the organ donor for an intestinal transplant. Material: unstimulated CD4+ T cells sorted from spleen or lymph node cells, obtained before transplant. The chain joins TRBV28 to TRBJ1-5, with 8 positions matching TRBD1. Here the CDR3 reads CASRQPGGERQPQHF. The CDR3 DNA follows: TGTGCCAGCAGGCAGCCAGGGGGCGAGCGTCAGCCCCAGCATTTT.